The 24 T cell receptor beta chains reported below all come from one sample, sequenced in a study of CD4 T cells in relation to SARS-CoV-2 and coronaviruses. No antigens are known for them. Generated by immunoSEQ multiplex PCR, the TCRdb table keeps only in-frame clones and is missing some. The sample carries about 36,000 clones, more than 60% recorded once. Sequencing input: memory CD4+ T cells from PBMCs, cultured in vitro. The receptors shown here come from an adult with COVID-19.

J is TRBJ2-7 and V is TRBV18; D not resolved. Trimming left V 3 bases short and J 2 bases short, with 11 bases between. Per germline, CDR1 KGHSH and CDR2 LQKENI. CDR3 length: 14 residues. CDR3 in amino acids: CASSPREATYEQYF. The CDR3 DNA is TGTGCCAGCTCACCCCGCGAGGCAACCTACGAGCAGTACTTC.

The chain carries TRBV18 and TRBJ2-1; D remains unclear. With 2 bases removed from V and 6 bases from J, the gap between germline ends came to 2 bases. The germline gives CDR1 KGHSH, CDR2 LQKENI. This CDR3 comprises 11 residues. The CDR3 reads CASSPSNEQFF. DNA of the CDR3: TGTGCCAGCTCACCAAGCAATGAGCAGTTCTTC.

This clone was detected a few times. The chain joins TRBV6-5 to TRBJ2-3; 9 nucleotides align to TRBD2. V was clipped by 6 bases and J by 2 bases; unmatched bases: 3. CDR1 and CDR2 (germline): MNHEY, SVGAGI. This CDR3 is 14 amino acids long. This chain's CDR3 is CASRRTSATDTQYF. The CDR3 region has the DNA TGTGCCAGCAGAAGGACTAGCGCCACAGATACGCAGTATTTT.

The CDR3 nucleotides read TGCGCCAGCAGCCTTGGGGGAAGCAATCAGCCCCAGCATTTT. Amino acid sequence: CASSLGGSNQPQHF. The V gene is TRBV4-1, the J gene TRBJ1-5; a possible D gene is TRBD1 (5 bases). CDR1 and CDR2 (germline): MGHRA, YSYEKL. The V end was cut by 4 bases, the J end by 1 base, with 8 bases between. The length of the CDR3 is 14 residues.

The V and J genes are TRBV3-1 (or the pseudogene TRBV3-2) and TRBJ2-1; the match to TRBD2 covers 7 bases. The J segment lost 3 bases and the V segment lost 2 bases, leaving 4 bases of the junction unmatched. Germline values: CDR1 LGHDT, CDR2 YNNKEL (reference sequence). The CDR3 spans 15 residues. The DNA of the CDR3 is TGTGCCAGCAGCCAAACATCGGGGGGCTACAATGAGCAGTTCTTC. Its translation: CASSQTSGGYNEQFF.

This chain uses TRBV7-9 with TRBJ2-6, with D perhaps TRBD1 (5 bases). Between the trimmed V and J ends, which lost 6 bases and 2 bases, there was a span of 20 bases. Per the germline V gene, CDR1 is SEHNR and CDR2 is FQNEAQ (reference sequence). This CDR3 is 18 amino acids long. Written as DNA, the CDR3 is TGTGCCAGCAGTACCTTCCAGAAGGGGAAGGCTGGGGCCAACGTCCTGACTTTC. Its translation: CASSTFQKGKAGANVLTF. The whole variable domain, filled in from reference TRBV7-9 and TRBJ2-6, reads DTGVSQNPRHKITKRGQNVTFRCDPISEHNRLYWYRQTLGQGPEFLTYFQNEAQLEKSRLLSDRFSAERPKGSFSTLEIQRTEQGDSAMYLCASSTFQKGKAGANVLTFGAGSRLTVL.

A single count supports this clone. CDR3 DNA sequence: TGTGCCAGCAGGCTAGCGGGAGACTTGCATGAGCAGTTCTTC. This gives the protein CASRLAGDLHEQFF. V is TRBV6-6 and J is TRBJ2-1, with 10 bases fitting TRBD2. The junction had 7 bases not matched to a gene; V was cut back by 6 bases and J by 8 bases. The CDR3 extends over 14 amino acids. From germline, CDR1 is MNHNY and CDR2 SVGAGI (reference sequence).

The V call is TRBV5-4, the J call TRBJ1-3; no definite D call. V was cut by 2 bases and J by 2 bases, with 5 bases left in between. The CDR3 sequence is 13 residues long. Germline V CDR1 and CDR2: SGHNT, YYREEE (reference sequence). CDR3 coding DNA: TGTGCCAGCAGCTTTGGGGCTGGAAACACCATATATTTT. Translation gives CASSFGAGNTIYF.

The chain employs TRBV6-2 or TRBV6-3 and TRBJ2-2; D is uncertain. Germline loops: CDR1 MNHEY, CDR2 SVGEGT. Trimming removed 0 bases from V and 1 base from J, with 6 bases in between. CDR3 length equals 15 residues. The CDR3 DNA reads TGTGCCAGCAGTTACTCGACCCAGAACACCGGGGAGCTGTTTTTT. This encodes CASSYSTQNTGELFF.

The rearrangement joins TRBV3-1 (or the pseudogene TRBV3-2) to TRBJ2-1; 8 bases align to TRBD2. V shed 1 base and J 4 bases; nucleotides not matched to a gene: 9. This CDR3 region has 17 residues. CDR1 LGHDT and CDR2 YNNKEL come from the germline V gene (reference sequence). The CDR3: CASSQVSGRGYYNEQFF. CDR3 bases: TGTGCCAGCAGCCAAGTCAGCGGGAGAGGGTATTACAATGAGCAGTTCTTC.

J is TRBJ2-3 and V is TRBV9; 10 bases are a match to TRBD2. The CDR3 totals 15 residues. V lost 6 bases and J lost 11; bases outside the gene matches: 15. In germline, CDR1 is SGDLS, CDR2 YYNGEE. Here the CDR3 reads CASTPGGASGSKQYF. In DNA, the CDR3 is TGTGCCAGCACCCCCGGGGGGGCTAGCGGGAGTAAGCAGTATTTT. The variable domain in full, with the rest retrieved from reference TRBV9 and TRBJ2-3, is DSGVTQTPKHLITATGQRVTLRCSPRSGDLSVYWYQQSLDQGLQFLIQYYNGEERAKGNILERFSAQQFPDLHSELNLSSLELGDSALYFCASTPGGASGSKQYFGPGTRLTVL.

DNA for the CDR3: TGTGCCAGCAGCTTAGCCCCAGACTATGGCTACACCTTC. The encoded protein is CASSLAPDYGYTF. The genes are TRBV7-9 and TRBJ1-2; no reliable D call. CDR3 length equals 13 residues. Trimming took off 0 bases at V and 3 bases at J, with 5 bases between the two ends. Germline CDR1 and CDR2: SEHNR and FQNEAQ (reference sequence).

The CDR3 region has the DNA TGTGCCAGCAGCCCCCGGCAGGGCAGCTCCTACGAGCAGTACTTC. Protein product: CASSPRQGSSYEQYF. V usage is TRBV7-2 and J usage is TRBJ2-7; possible D gene TRBD1, 5 bases. V shed 5 bases and J shed 0 bases, with 14 bases lying between them. The CDR3 has 15 residues. The germline CDR1 and CDR2 sequences are SGHTA and FQGNSA.

The chain has TRBV5-1 and TRBJ2-1, with D perhaps given as TRBD1 or TRBD2 (5 bases each). Germline assignment: CDR1 SGHRS and CDR2 YFSETQ. The V end was cut by 5 bases, the J end by 1 base, with 19 bases between. The CDR3 loop spans 17 amino acids. The CDR3 sequence is CASRRGLTQGSYNEQFF. The CDR3 DNA is TGCGCCAGCAGACGGGGCCTTACTCAAGGGTCCTACAATGAGCAGTTCTTC.

This sequence joins TRBV28 and TRBJ2-7; 10 nucleotides align to TRBD1. The CDR3 consists of 15 residues. V lost 5 bases and J lost 4; bases outside the gene matches: 8. In germline, CDR1 is MDHEN, CDR2 SYDVKM. The CDR3 sequence: CASSPTGTGVYEQYF. The CDR3 DNA sequence: TGTGCCAGCAGTCCTACCGGGACAGGGGTGTACGAGCAGTACTTC.

This clone came up once. The genes are TRBV7-4 and TRBJ1-5; D gene unclear. Germline CDR1 and CDR2: SGHVT and SQSDAQ. V lost 4 bases and J 7 bases, leaving 17 bases between the germline ends. This CDR3 spans 15 amino acids. The DNA for the CDR3 is TGTGCCAGCAGCTCAATAGTTGTTAGAGGGCAGCCCCAGCATTTT. It translates to CASSSIVVRGQPQHF.

This clone was recorded once. This chain joins TRBV7-9 and TRBJ1-2; D not certain. CDR3 size: 15 residues. Germline assignment: CDR1 SEHNR and CDR2 FQNEAQ (reference sequence). Trimming cost V 2 bases and J 2 bases, with 12 bases left between them. The chain's CDR3 is CASSLTAASNYGYTF. CDR3 coding DNA: TGTGCCAGCAGCTTAACGGCAGCAAGCAACTATGGCTACACCTTC.

The J gene is TRBJ2-1, the V gene TRBV3-1 (or the pseudogene TRBV3-2), with D perhaps TRBD2 (6 bases). The V end lost 0 bases, the J end lost 9 bases, and 9 bases lay between the germline ends. Germline V gives CDR1 LGHDT, CDR2 YNNKEL (reference sequence). This CDR3 contains 13 residues. The CDR3 region is CASSQELGGEQFF. For the CDR3, the DNA is TGTGCCAGCAGCCAAGAATTGGGGGGTGAGCAGTTCTTC.

This sequence joins TRBV2 and TRBJ2-5, with 8 bases fitting TRBD1. Trimming cost V 7 bases and J 3 bases; bases outside gene matches: 10. The CDR3 is 15 amino acids. The germline gives CDR1 SNHLY, CDR2 FYNNEI. The CDR3 loop reads CASNGDRGSEETQYF. CDR3 sequence (DNA): TGTGCCAGCAATGGTGACAGGGGATCTGAAGAGACCCAGTACTTC.

The DNA of the CDR3 is TGTGCCAGCAGCCAAGAGGGGCGGGATAACAATGAGCAGTTCTTC. This gives the protein CASSQEGRDNNEQFF. The chain combines TRBV4-2 with TRBJ2-1; perhaps TRBD2 as D (6 bases). V gave up 0 bases and J gave up 5 bases, with 11 bases separating them. Germline CDR1 LGHNA, CDR2 YNFKEQ. The CDR3 runs to 15 residues.

There are a few counts of this clone. The chain has TRBV5-5 and TRBJ1-5; D is ambiguous. V lost 4 bases and J 0 bases, leaving 14 bases between the germline ends. The germline V gene has CDR1 SGHKS and CDR2 YYEKEE (reference sequence). The CDR3 runs to 16 residues. As DNA, the CDR3 is TGTGCCAGCAGCCCTCGGATCTACGATAGCAATCAGCCCCAGCATTTT. Protein product: CASSPRIYDSNQPQHF. Supplemented by reference TRBV5-5 and TRBJ1-5, the full variable domain reads DAGVTQSPTHLIKTRGQQVTLRCSPISGHKSVSWYQQVLGQGPQFIFQYYEKEERGRGNFPDRFSARQFPNYSSELNVNALLLGDSALYLCASSPRIYDSNQPQHFGDGTRLSIL.

The genes are TRBV2 and TRBJ2-2; D ambiguous. V shed 5 bases and J shed 1 base, with 8 bases lying between them. Germline V lookup: CDR1 SNHLY, CDR2 FYNNEI. The CDR3 totals 14 residues. This CDR3 is CASSKEMNTGELFF. CDR3 DNA: TGTGCCAGCAGTAAAGAAATGAACACCGGGGAGCTGTTTTTT.

A few counts support this clone. This chain links TRBV4-1 with TRBJ1-2, with a tentative D call TRBD1 (5 bases). CDR1 is MGHRA and CDR2 is YSYEKL in the germline V gene. This CDR3 has 14 amino acids. V was trimmed by 5 bases and J by 6 bases, leaving 16 bases between them. The CDR3 bases are TGCGCCAGCAGCTCCCCGGGGGGGAGTAATGGCTACACCTTC. Encoded protein: CASSSPGGSNGYTF.

This clone has only a few counts. The genes are TRBV2 and TRBJ1-1; perhaps TRBD1 as D (5 bases). The CDR3 extends over 13 amino acids. Trimming pared 7 bases from V and 4 bases from J, leaving 13 bases between. Germline V lookup: CDR1 SNHLY, CDR2 FYNNEI. This CDR3 reads CASILRGTTEAFF. CDR3 DNA sequence: TGTGCCAGCATCCTCCGGGGGACCACTGAAGCTTTCTTT.